This T cell receptor (beta chain) comes out of a study of Tregs in tolerant kidney transplant recipients. About the research overall: Sorting of CD4+CD25+CD127- cells followed 3-day belatacept mixed lymphocyte reactions, sometimes with approximately 5-day graft donor restimulation.

The method was immunoSEQ multiplex PCR; TCRdb's version includes in-frame clones alone and lacks a portion of them. The sample holds under 50,000 clones, about 95% seen once. Deletions cut 0 bases from V and 2 bases from J, with 11 bases between. The germline V gene has CDR1 SGHRS and CDR2 YFSETQ. The length of the CDR3 is 15 residues. Worth noting for this clone: Its target is not known.

Points from the study as a whole: Expanding Tregs on activated donor B cells appeared to best identify donor-specific TCRbeta clones.

The specimen was Tregs from blood cultured with allogeneic cells. The chain is built from TRBV5-1 and TRBJ1-1, with D possibly matching TRBD1 (5 bases). This clonotype was obtained from a human donor in good health. The CDR3 DNA sequence: TGCGCCAGCAGCTTGGGACAGACAAGCAACACTGAAGCTTTCTTT. Its translation: CASSLGQTSNTEAFF.